The 2 T cell receptor beta chains below come from one sample, sequenced in a study of identical twins. MiXCR, applied by TCRdb to the 5' RACE reads, yields one record per CDR3 protein. The table shows 230,000 or so distinct CDR3 sequences, with around 8.3% occurring only once. This sample was shared with a second study, whose subject was yellow fever vaccine responses in identical twins.

The specimen was CD8+ T cells sorted from blood. Source of these receptors: a woman aged 18 to 35 in good health.

The table lists this clonotype with many counts. The chain employs TRBV6-1 and TRBJ2-3; D is tentatively TRBD1 or TRBD2 (6 bases each). CDR1 and CDR2 (germline): MNHNS, SASEGT. The V end lost 7 bases, the J end lost 4 bases, and 21 bases lay between the germline ends. The CDR3 runs to 16 residues. The CDR3 reads CASIEVKGGRADTQYF. The CDR3 nucleotides read TGTGCCAGCATAGAAGTGAAGGGGGGTCGGGCAGATACGCAGTATTTT.

This chain connects TRBV5-1 to TRBJ2-7, with D possibly TRBD2 on 6 matching bases. Trimming took 0 bases from V and 7 from J, leaving 20 bases between them. The CDR3 is 16 residues long. From germline, CDR1 is SGHRS and CDR2 YFSETQ. The CDR3 DNA is TGCGCCAGCAGCTTGGCTGGCGCCGTCCCTCGGGGGGAGCAGTACTTC. This codes for CASSLAGAVPRGEQYF.